This T cell receptor (beta chain) is drawn from a study of beta chain features in type 1 diabetes. Trimming left V 3 bases short and J 6 bases short, with 12 bases between. Germline V CDR1 and CDR2: SQVTM, ANQGSEA. The CDR3 covers 13 residues. The investigators reverse transcribed all of the isolated RNA, so they sequenced expressed TCRB transcripts. Profiling relied on immunoSEQ multiplex PCR, and the TCRdb table lists in-frame clones only, not all of them. The sample includes 130,000 to 150,000 clones, under 60% of them seen just once. The origin of this receptor is a man aged 18 to 29 in good health. The genes are TRBV29-1 and TRBJ2-1; tentatively, D is TRBD1 (6 bases). The source material was Tregs from blood. The CDR3 DNA follows: TGCAGCGTTGACAGGGGCGCCTCCAATGAGCAGTTCTTC. Protein: CSVDRGASNEQFF.